A single sample gave rise to the 23 T cell receptor beta chains below, sequenced in a study of glioma-infiltrating T cells (dated by TCRdb to the mid-2010s). TCRdb records Illumina MiSeq as the sequencer. TCR alpha and beta CDR3 regions were amplified with the iRepertoire nested amplicon-rescue multiplex PCR (arm-PCR) platform from RNA. The public reads were reprocessed in TCRdb via fastp at Q25 and MiXCR, keeping in-frame beta chains. Each CDR3 protein appears once, grouped with its most common genes and DNA. The sample records a few hundred thousand distinct CDR3 sequences, 41% of which are singletons. The ten largest clonotypes hold about 12% of the sample. The specimen was glioma tissue, nonneoplastic brain tissue, or PBMCs (not recorded which). The receptor set was obtained from a human donor with low-grade glioma or glioblastoma, undergoing nonglioma brain surgery, or in good health (not recorded which).

The rearrangement links TRBV2 to TRBJ1-5; D is ambiguous. The ends were cut back, 0 bases at V and 1 base at J, with 10 bases in the middle. This CDR3 is built from 16 residues. The germline V gene has CDR1 SNHLY and CDR2 FYNNEI. The CDR3 coding sequence is TGTGCCAGCAGTGAAGCGACCAGTGGGAGCAATCAGCCCCAGCATTTT. Translating it yields CASSEATSGSNQPQHF.

The rearrangement uses TRBV20-1 and TRBJ2-1; D could derive from TRBD1 or TRBD2 (5 bases each). V lost 4 bases, J lost 4 bases, and 8 bases lay in between. There are 12 residues in the CDR3. CDR1 and CDR2 (germline): DFQATT, SNEGSKA (reference sequence). The CDR3 coding sequence is TGCAGTGCTACGGGACCATACAATGAGCAGTTCTTC. Translating gives CSATGPYNEQFF.

Only one count was recorded for this clonotype. This could be a read error, since a much larger clone is one nucleotide away. The chain is built from TRBV15 and TRBJ1-1, with a possible D match to TRBD1 (6 bases). V dropped 6 bases and J dropped 8 bases, with 22 bases sitting between them. Germline CDR1 and CDR2: LNHNV and YYDKDF (reference sequence). The CDR3 has 15 amino acids. CDR3 sequence: CATRRLQGLLGEAFF. The DNA for the CDR3 is TGTGCCACCAGGAGGCTACAGGGCCTCCTCGGGGAAGCTTTCTTT.

V gene TRBV11-2 combines with J gene TRBJ2-7, with 13 bases aligning to TRBD2. V lost 5 bases to trimming and J lost 3 bases; unmatched junction nucleotides: 10. The CDR3 loop spans 17 amino acids. Looked up from germline, CDR1 is SGHAT and CDR2 is FQNNGV. The CDR3 nucleotides read TGTGCCAGCAGCCTCGGACTAGCGGGAGCCCACGGCTACGAGCAGTACTTC. This sequence encodes CASSLGLAGAHGYEQYF. Supplemented by reference TRBV11-2 and TRBJ2-7, the full variable domain reads EAGVAQSPRYKIIEKRQSVAFWCNPISGHATLYWYQQILGQGPKLLIQFQNNGVVDDSQLPKDRFSAERLKGVDSTLKIQPAKLEDSAVYLCASSLGLAGAHGYEQYFGPGTRLTVT.

This chain joins TRBV4-3 and TRBJ2-1; D remains unclear. V was pared by 4 bases and J by 3 bases, with 13 bases between. Looked up from germline, CDR1 is LGHNA and CDR2 is YSLEER. The CDR3 spans 15 residues. The CDR3 region has the DNA TGCGCCAGCAGCCGGGTTATGGGATTCTACAATGAGCAGTTCTTC. Its translation: CASSRVMGFYNEQFF.

This sequence joins TRBV15 and TRBJ2-1; TRBD2 is a possible D gene (6 bases). CDR3 size: 13 residues. With 8 bases removed from V and 6 bases from J, the gap between germline ends came to 14 bases. The germline V gene encodes CDR1 LNHNV and CDR2 YYDKDF (reference sequence). CDR3 region: CATGGERANEQFF. CDR3 in DNA: TGTGCCACCGGCGGGGAGAGGGCCAATGAGCAGTTCTTC.

The J gene is TRBJ1-3, the V gene TRBV7-2; no clear D gene. The CDR3 sequence is 17 residues long. Germline V gives CDR1 SGHTA, CDR2 FQGNSA. With 3 bases removed from V and 4 bases from J, the gap between germline ends came to 19 bases. The CDR3 region is CASSLVTGPLSGNTIYF. The CDR3 coding sequence is TGTGCCAGCAGCTTGGTGACCGGGCCCCTCTCGGGAAACACCATATATTTT.

This clonotype was found a few times. Here the CDR3 DNA reads TGCAGTGCTAGAGATCGGCGGCGCAGCTCCTACGAGCAGTACTTC. Translation: CSARDRRRSSYEQYF. The chain uses TRBV20-1 and TRBJ2-7; D gene unclear. The CDR3 extends over 15 amino acids. Trimming removed 0 bases from V and 0 bases from J, with 12 bases in between. Germline V lookup: CDR1 DFQATT, CDR2 SNEGSKA (reference sequence).

Ten or more counts support this clonotype. This chain joins TRBV27 and TRBJ2-5; TRBD1 matches 7 bases. After removal of 6 bases from V and 5 bases from J, the junction contained 6 bases not matched to a gene. The CDR3 has 13 amino acids. Germline V gene sequence: CDR1 MNHEY, CDR2 SMNVEV (reference sequence). The CDR3, as DNA: TGTGCCAGCAGCCGACAGGGCCAGGAGACCCAGTACTTC. It codes for CASSRQGQETQYF.

This chain joins TRBV6-5 and TRBJ2-7; 8 bases map to TRBD2. The CDR3 spans 15 residues. Germline V gene data show CDR1 as MNHEY and CDR2 as SVGAGI. Trimming at V came to 2 bases and at J to 2 bases, leaving 5 bases not matched to a gene. This chain's CDR3 is CASSYQTSATYEQYF. The CDR3 nucleotides read TGTGCCAGCAGTTACCAGACTAGCGCAACCTACGAGCAGTACTTC.

The chain uses TRBV19 and TRBJ2-3; D gene uncertain. The V and J ends lost 6 bases and 4 bases respectively, with 17 bases between them. The germline V gene encodes CDR1 LNHDA and CDR2 SQIVND (reference sequence). This CDR3 is built from 15 residues. This CDR3 reads CASRRTPLGADTQYF. As DNA, the CDR3 is TGTGCCAGTAGGCGGACCCCCCTGGGTGCAGATACGCAGTATTTT.

Worth noting for this clonotype: This may arise from a read error, as a much more abundant clone is one base away. The rearrangement uses TRBV27 and TRBJ2-1, with TRBD2 as a possible D gene (5 bases). The CDR3 contains 19 residues. Germline assignment: CDR1 MNHEY and CDR2 SMNVEV (reference sequence). V was clipped by 5 bases and J by 0 bases, with 23 bases between them. The CDR3 loop reads CASSPLEGEPWSSYNEQFF. The CDR3 DNA sequence: TGTGCCAGCAGTCCCCTAGAGGGAGAGCCTTGGAGCTCCTACAATGAGCAGTTCTTC.

The chain is built from TRBV7-2 and TRBJ2-6; weak D call: TRBD1 (5 bases). The CDR3 covers 14 residues. Germline assignment: CDR1 SGHTA and CDR2 FQGNSA. The V and J ends lost 0 bases and 8 bases respectively, with 8 bases between them. CDR3 protein: CASSLAQGTNVLTF. DNA of the CDR3: TGTGCCAGCAGCTTAGCGCAGGGAACCAACGTCCTGACTTTC. The variable domain in full, with the rest retrieved from reference TRBV7-2 and TRBJ2-6, is GAGVSQSPSNKVTEKGKDVELRCDPISGHTALYWYRQSLGQGLEFLIYFQGNSAPDKSGLPSDRFSAERTGGSVSTLTIQRTQQEDSAVYLCASSLAQGTNVLTFGAGSRLTVL.

This clonotype was picked up a small number of times. The CDR3 coding sequence is TGTGCCAGCAGCCAAGGAGAGATTGGTACCGCCGAAGCTTTCTTT. Its protein is CASSQGEIGTAEAFF. The chain uses TRBV4-2 and TRBJ1-1, with unresolved D. Germline CDR1 and CDR2: LGHNA and YNFKEQ. The V gene lost 1 base and the J gene lost 8 bases, with 17 bases spanning the gap. The length of the CDR3 is 15 residues.

As regards this clonotype: Possible read error: a much larger clone is one base away. Because it lacks the conserved phenylalanine or tryptophan at the end, this CDR3 is likely a read error. The rearrangement uses TRBV27 and TRBJ2-7; unclear D gene. The germline V and J ends were trimmed by 6 bases and 7 bases, with 16 bases remaining between them. The length of the CDR3 is 13 residues. Germline V lookup: CDR1 MNHEY, CDR2 SMNVEV (reference sequence). CDR3 DNA: TGTGCCAGCAGGCCAGGACCCGGACGGGAGCAGTACTGC. Its translation is CASRPGPGREQYC.

The V gene is TRBV11-1, the J gene TRBJ2-1; the match to TRBD2 covers 12 bases. This CDR3 has 15 amino acids. V dropped 4 bases and J dropped 7; count of bases not matched to a gene: 5. Germline V gene sequence: CDR1 SGHAT, CDR2 FQDESV (reference sequence). CDR3 DNA sequence: TGTGCCAGCAGCTCTCAAGGACTAGCGGGGAATGAGCAGTTCTTC. Its protein product is CASSSQGLAGNEQFF.

About this clonotype: Being one base from a much bigger clone, this may be a read error. The final CDR3 position lacks the conserved phenylalanine or tryptophan, pointing to a likely read error. V is TRBV11-2 and J is TRBJ2-1; D remains unclear. The V and J ends lost 2 bases and 12 bases respectively, with 11 bases between them. From germline, CDR1 is SGHAT and CDR2 FQNNGV. This CDR3 is 12 amino acids long. CDR3 in amino acids: CASSLQDERQFL. DNA for the CDR3: TGTGCCAGCAGCTTACAAGACGAGCGGCAGTTCCTC.

The V gene is TRBV6-1, the J gene TRBJ1-2; a weak D match, TRBD1 (6 bases). This CDR3 spans 14 amino acids. CDR1 and CDR2 from the germline V gene are MNHNS and SASEGT. Trimming left V 7 bases short and J 2 bases short, with 14 bases between. The CDR3 is CASTQSRGNYGYTF. The DNA of the CDR3 is TGTGCCAGCACCCAAAGCAGGGGAAACTATGGCTACACCTTC.

The table lists this clonotype with a few counts. The chain has TRBV19 and TRBJ2-1; D call uncertain. The germline V and J ends were trimmed by 3 bases and 1 base, with 10 bases remaining between them. CDR3 length: 15 amino acids. Germline loops: CDR1 LNHDA, CDR2 SQIVND (reference sequence). The CDR3 DNA reads as TGTGCCAGTAGTATTGAGCGCTCGTCCTACAATGAGCAGTTCTTC. Its protein product is CASSIERSSYNEQFF.

The chain carries TRBV28 and TRBJ1-2, with D possibly TRBD1 on 6 matching bases. Germline V gene data show CDR1 as MDHEN and CDR2 as SYDVKM. V was shortened by 4 bases and J by 0 bases, with 21 bases between the two germline ends. The CDR3 contains 18 residues. CDR3 in amino acids: CASSSSWGGQLANYGYTF. CDR3 DNA sequence: TGTGCCAGCAGTTCTTCTTGGGGTGGACAGTTAGCTAACTATGGCTACACCTTC.

The chain carries TRBV7-9 and TRBJ1-3, with D unclear. The length of the CDR3 is 15 residues. Per the germline V gene, CDR1 is SEHNR and CDR2 is FQNEAQ (reference sequence). Trimming shortened V by 3 bases and J by 3 bases, and 12 bases separated the two germline ends. The CDR3 DNA reads as TGTGCCAGCAGCTTGAACATCTTGGGTGGAAACACCATATATTTT. Translating gives CASSLNILGGNTIYF.

The chain employs TRBV28 and TRBJ2-7; 8 bases line up with TRBD2. J gave up 3 bases and V 6 bases, and 13 bases lay outside the gene matches. From germline, CDR1 is MDHEN and CDR2 SYDVKM. This CDR3 comprises 16 residues. CDR3 DNA sequence: TGTGCCAGCAGCCTATACCCGGCTAGCGGGTACTACGAGCAGTACTTC. Encoded protein: CASSLYPASGYYEQYF.

The chain uses TRBV20-1 and TRBJ2-7, with D tentatively TRBD1 or TRBD2 (5 bases each). Germline V lookup: CDR1 DFQATT, CDR2 SNEGSKA (reference sequence). The CDR3 runs to 12 residues. V was pared by 4 bases and J by 5 bases, with 12 bases between. The CDR3 protein is CSAKTRGDEQYF. The CDR3 nucleotides read TGCAGTGCTAAAACCCGAGGGGACGAGCAGTACTTC.